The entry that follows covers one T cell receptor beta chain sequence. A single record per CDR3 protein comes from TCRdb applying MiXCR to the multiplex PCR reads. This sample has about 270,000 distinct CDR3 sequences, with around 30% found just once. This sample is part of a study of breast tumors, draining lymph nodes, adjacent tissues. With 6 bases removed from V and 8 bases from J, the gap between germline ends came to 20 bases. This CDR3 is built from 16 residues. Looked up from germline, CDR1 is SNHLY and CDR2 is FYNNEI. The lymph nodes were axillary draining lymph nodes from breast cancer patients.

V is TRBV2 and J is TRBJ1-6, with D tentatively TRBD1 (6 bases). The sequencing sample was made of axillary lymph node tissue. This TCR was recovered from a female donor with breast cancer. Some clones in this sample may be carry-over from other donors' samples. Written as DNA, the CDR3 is TGTGCCAGCAGGCGGGCTCCCCTACAGGGTGATTCACCCCTCCACTTT. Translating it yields CASRRAPLQGDSPLHF.